These 5 T cell receptor beta chains share one sample of origin, sequenced in a study of monozygotic twins with cystic fibrosis. Here immunoSEQ multiplex PCR was the method, and the copy in TCRdb shows in-frame clones only, minus some. There are under 30,000 clones in the sample; roughly nine tenths occur only once, and around 0.56% lies in the top ten. Sequenced material: blood. Receptor source: a girl aged 2-10 years with cystic fibrosis.

This sequence joins TRBV5-1 and TRBJ2-6; 11 bases fit TRBD1. CDR1 and CDR2 from the germline V gene are SGHRS and YFSETQ. CDR3 length: 17 amino acids. J lost 4 bases, V lost 4 bases, and 7 bases had no gene match. The CDR3 coding sequence is TGCGCCAGCAGCCCCGGACAGGGGGCGCCGGGGGCCAACGTCCTGACTTTC. Its protein is CASSPGQGAPGANVLTF. The full variable domain, with the rest looked up from reference TRBV5-1 and TRBJ2-6, is KAGVTQTPRYLIKTRGQQVTLSCSPISGHRSVSWYQQTPGQGLQFLFEYFSETQRNKGNFPGRFSGRQFSNSRSEMNVSTLELGDSALYLCASSPGQGAPGANVLTFGAGSRLTVL.

The chain carries TRBV2 and TRBJ2-3; TRBD2 might be the D (5 bases). The CDR3 spans 14 residues. Trimming cost V 3 bases and J 4 bases, with 11 bases left between them. Looked up from germline, CDR1 is SNHLY and CDR2 is FYNNEI. In DNA, the CDR3 is TGTGCCAGCAGTGACGCGGCGGGCCCAGATACGCAGTATTTT. Its translation: CASSDAAGPDTQYF. The full variable domain, with the rest looked up from reference TRBV2 and TRBJ2-3, is EPEVTQTPSHQVTQMGQEVILRCVPISNHLYFYWYRQILGQKVEFLVSFYNNEISEKSEIFDDQFSVERPDGSNFTLKIRSTKLEDSAMYFCASSDAAGPDTQYFGPGTRLTVL.

V gene TRBV5-6 combines with J gene TRBJ1-2; no firm D call. Trimming removed 1 base from V and 4 bases from J, with 11 bases in between. The germline V gene encodes CDR1 SGHDT and CDR2 YYEEEE. The CDR3 is 14 amino acids. CDR3 protein: CASSLSRLTYGYTF. In DNA, the CDR3 is TGTGCCAGCAGCTTGTCTCGGCTAACCTATGGCTACACCTTC.

The V gene is TRBV19, the J gene TRBJ1-5; TRBD1 is a possible D gene (6 bases). Trimming took off 6 bases at V and 3 bases at J, with 12 bases between the two ends. This CDR3 contains 14 residues. CDR1 LNHDA and CDR2 SQIVND come from the germline V gene (reference sequence). Here the CDR3 DNA reads TGTGCCAGTAGGTTGGCAGGGGTCAATCAGCCCCAGCATTTT. Residues: CASRLAGVNQPQHF.

The V gene is TRBV27, the J gene TRBJ1-5, with 7 bases identical to TRBD1. Germline V gene sequence: CDR1 MNHEY, CDR2 SMNVEV (reference sequence). V was clipped by 4 bases and J by 5 bases; unmatched bases: 8. The CDR3 has 15 amino acids. This CDR3 is CASSSYRGWDQPQHF. Here the CDR3 DNA reads TGTGCCAGCAGTTCGTACAGGGGTTGGGATCAGCCCCAGCATTTT.